Listed below are T cell receptor beta chains from one sample, sequenced in a study of blood T cell repertoires in COVID-19. TCRdb keeps only in-frame clones here, not all; method: immunoSEQ multiplex PCR. The sample holds around 180,000 clones, roughly 88% seen once. The specimen sequenced was peripheral blood. These receptor sequences come from a woman older than 75 with acute or convalescent COVID-19. CDR3s include the opening cysteine and the closing phenylalanine or tryptophan. Each record gives: J gene, V gene, D gene, clone size, CDR3 DNA, CDR3 protein. D genes are given only for firm matches. Rows give clone size only sometimes, using once, few, many, or a class for an expanded clone.

j_gene: TRBJ1-6; v_gene: TRBV30; d_gene: TRBD1; abundance: NA; CDR3nt: TGTGCCTGGAGTGCGGGACAGGATAATTCACCCCTCCACTTT; CDR3aa: CAWSAGQDNSPLHF
j_gene: TRBJ2-5; v_gene: TRBV4-3; d_gene: TRBD1; abundance: few; CDR3nt: TGCGCCAGCAGCCAAGATTTGGGCAGGGGGGAGACCCAGTACTTC; CDR3aa: CASSQDLGRGETQYF
j_gene: TRBJ2-5; v_gene: TRBV9; d_gene: NA; abundance: NA; CDR3nt: TGTGCCAGCAGCGTAGGGTTGGGCGAGGAGACCCAGTACTTC; CDR3aa: CASSVGLGEETQYF
j_gene: TRBJ2-1; v_gene: TRBV11-3; d_gene: TRBD2; abundance: NA; CDR3nt: TGTGCCAGCAGCCAAGCGGGAGCGGGGGGCTCTCGGTTGAATGAGCAGTTCTTC; CDR3aa: CASSQAGAGGSRLNEQFF
j_gene: TRBJ2-7; v_gene: TRBV4-2; d_gene: TRBD2; abundance: NA; CDR3nt: TGTGCCAGCAGCCAAGATCACGATTCTAGCGGGACTTACTTCTACGAGCAGTACTTC; CDR3aa: CASSQDHDSSGTYFYEQYF
j_gene: TRBJ2-5; v_gene: TRBV6-5; d_gene: NA; abundance: once; CDR3nt: TGTGCCAGCAGTCAACAGGGCCTGCAAGAGACCCAGTACTTC; CDR3aa: CASSQQGLQETQYF
j_gene: TRBJ1-1; v_gene: TRBV18; d_gene: TRBD1; abundance: NA; CDR3nt: TGTGCCAGCTCACCAAAGCAGGGGGATGGAGGCACTGAAGCTTTCTTT; CDR3aa: CASSPKQGDGGTEAFF
j_gene: TRBJ2-6; v_gene: TRBV9; d_gene: TRBD2; abundance: few; CDR3nt: TGTGCCAGCAGCGTAGGGGGCGGGAGCTCTGGGGCCAACGTCCTGACTTTC; CDR3aa: CASSVGGGSSGANVLTF
j_gene: TRBJ2-7; v_gene: TRBV18; d_gene: TRBD1; abundance: NA; CDR3nt: TGTGCCAGCTCCTCAGGGGGACAGGGAAACGAGCAGTACTTC; CDR3aa: CASSSGGQGNEQYF
j_gene: TRBJ2-2; v_gene: TRBV7-2; d_gene: TRBD2; abundance: NA; CDR3nt: TGTGCCAGCAGCCCCCGCAGCGGGGGGGCAACCGGGGAGCTGTTTTTT; CDR3aa: CASSPRSGGATGELFF
j_gene: TRBJ1-3; v_gene: TRBV3-1/TRBV3-2; d_gene: NA; abundance: NA; CDR3nt: TGTGCCAGCAGCCAAGGATCCGCAGGGTTGGACACCATATATTTT; CDR3aa: CASSQGSAGLDTIYF
j_gene: TRBJ1-2; v_gene: TRBV3-1/TRBV3-2; d_gene: NA; abundance: few; CDR3nt: TGTGCCAGCAGCCAAGACCGGAGCCACTATGGCTACACCTTC; CDR3aa: CASSQDRSHYGYTF
j_gene: TRBJ2-3; v_gene: TRBV18; d_gene: NA; abundance: NA; CDR3nt: TGTGCCAGCTCACCACCGAACGGGGGGCAAGGTACGCAGTATTTT; CDR3aa: CASSPPNGGQGTQYF
j_gene: TRBJ1-1; v_gene: TRBV29-1; d_gene: NA; abundance: NA; CDR3nt: TGCAGCGTGGACACTCTTACCACTGAAGCTTTCTTT; CDR3aa: CSVDTLTTEAFF